The entry below describes one T cell receptor beta chain. At sampling all donors were nominally healthy, likely with unrecorded immune exposures. These data belong to a study of cytomegalovirus exposure and HLA in healthy donors. The CDR3 runs to 16 residues. Germline V gene data show CDR1 as SGDLS and CDR2 as YYNGEE. V dropped 1 base and J dropped 14 bases, with 22 bases sitting between them. The PCR used 60 Vbeta and 13 Jbeta primers. The authors' processing: In a later analysis, the count reached approximately 80 million unique TCR beta chains, with about 10 million shared. Method: immunoSEQ multiplex PCR; TCRdb's copy keeps in-frame clones and lacks some. V and J calls and clone size come straight from that table; D and trimming were deduced from the DNA. Counted here are over 110,000 clones, about 80% occurring once; the ten biggest clones make up more than 0.9%.

The material sequenced was PBMCs. The TCR comes from a male donor in good health and CMV-seropositive. This sequence joins TRBV9 and TRBJ1-6; D is possibly TRBD1 (5 bases). CDR3: CASSVLGAARLETLHF. In DNA, the CDR3 is TGTGCCAGCAGCGTACTTGGGGCAGCCCGGCTTGAAACCCTCCACTTT.